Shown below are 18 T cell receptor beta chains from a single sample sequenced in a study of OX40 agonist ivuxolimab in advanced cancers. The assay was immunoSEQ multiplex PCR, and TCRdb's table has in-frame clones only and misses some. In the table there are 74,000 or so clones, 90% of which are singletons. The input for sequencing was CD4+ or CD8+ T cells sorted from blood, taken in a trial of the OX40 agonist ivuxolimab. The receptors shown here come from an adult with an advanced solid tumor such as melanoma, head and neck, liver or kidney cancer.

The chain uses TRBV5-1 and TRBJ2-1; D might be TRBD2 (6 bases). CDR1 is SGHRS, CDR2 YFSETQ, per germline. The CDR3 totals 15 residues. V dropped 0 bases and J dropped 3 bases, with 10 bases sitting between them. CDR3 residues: CASSLAGGIYNEQFF. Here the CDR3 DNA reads TGCGCCAGCAGCTTGGCGGGCGGGATCTACAATGAGCAGTTCTTC.

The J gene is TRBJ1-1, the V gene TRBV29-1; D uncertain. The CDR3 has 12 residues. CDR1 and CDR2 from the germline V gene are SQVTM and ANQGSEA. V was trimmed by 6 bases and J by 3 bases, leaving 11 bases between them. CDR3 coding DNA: TGCAGCGTCCCACCGGCAGACACTGAAGCTTTCTTT. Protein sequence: CSVPPADTEAFF.

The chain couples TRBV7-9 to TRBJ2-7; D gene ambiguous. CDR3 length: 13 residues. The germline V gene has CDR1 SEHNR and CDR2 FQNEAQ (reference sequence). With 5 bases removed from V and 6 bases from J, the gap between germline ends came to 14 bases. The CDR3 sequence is CASSPGPTFEQYF. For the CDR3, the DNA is TGTGCCAGCAGCCCCGGGCCCACCTTCGAGCAGTACTTC.

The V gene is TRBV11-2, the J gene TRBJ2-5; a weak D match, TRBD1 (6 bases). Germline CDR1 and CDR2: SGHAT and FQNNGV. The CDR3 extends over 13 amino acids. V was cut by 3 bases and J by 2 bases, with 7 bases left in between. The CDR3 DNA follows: TGTGCCAGCAGCTTCGGACAGCAAGAGACCCAGTACTTC. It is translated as CASSFGQQETQYF. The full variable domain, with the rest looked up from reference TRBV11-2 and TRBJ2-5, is EAGVAQSPRYKIIEKRQSVAFWCNPISGHATLYWYQQILGQGPKLLIQFQNNGVVDDSQLPKDRFSAERLKGVDSTLKIQPAKLEDSAVYLCASSFGQQETQYFGPGTRLLVL.

The CDR3 DNA follows: TGTGCTAGTGGTTTGGGCCGGGACTCCGGGGGGGAGGCCCAGTACTTC. Protein: CASGLGRDSGGEAQYF. The gene calls are TRBV12-5 and TRBJ2-5; 8 bases are shared with TRBD2. In germline, CDR1 is LGHNT, CDR2 FRNRAP. J lost 9 bases, V lost 1 base, and 13 bases had no gene match. The CDR3 has 16 amino acids.

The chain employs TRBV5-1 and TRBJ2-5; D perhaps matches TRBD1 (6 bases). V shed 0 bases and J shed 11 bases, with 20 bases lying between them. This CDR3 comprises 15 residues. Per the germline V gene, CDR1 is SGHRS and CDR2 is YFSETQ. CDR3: CASSLEAGAPGEQYF. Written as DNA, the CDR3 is TGCGCCAGCAGCTTGGAGGCAGGGGCCCCTGGGGAGCAGTACTTC. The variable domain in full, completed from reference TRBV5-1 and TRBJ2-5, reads KAGVTQTPRYLIKTRGQQVTLSCSPISGHRSVSWYQQTPGQGLQFLFEYFSETQRNKGNFPGRFSGRQFSNSRSEMNVSTLELGDSALYLCASSLEAGAPGEQYFGPGTRLLVL.

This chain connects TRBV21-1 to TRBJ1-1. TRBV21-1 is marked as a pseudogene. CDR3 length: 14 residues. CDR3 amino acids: CASSSRSEGTEAFF. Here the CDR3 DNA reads TGTGCCAGCAGCTCGAGGAGTGAGGGGACTGAAGCTTTCTTT.

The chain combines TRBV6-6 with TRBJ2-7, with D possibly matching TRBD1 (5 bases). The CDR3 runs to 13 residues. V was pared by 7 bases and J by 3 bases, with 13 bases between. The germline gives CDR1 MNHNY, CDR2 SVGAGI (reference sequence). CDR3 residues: CASTPPDNYEQYF. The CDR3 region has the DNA TGTGCCAGCACCCCCCCGGACAACTACGAGCAGTACTTC.

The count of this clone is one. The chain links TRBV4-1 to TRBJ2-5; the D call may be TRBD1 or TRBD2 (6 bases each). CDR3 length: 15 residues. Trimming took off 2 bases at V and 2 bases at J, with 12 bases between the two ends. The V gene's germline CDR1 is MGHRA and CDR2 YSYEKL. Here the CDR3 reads CASSQLGAGQETQYF. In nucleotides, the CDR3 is TGCGCCAGCAGCCAACTGGGGGCGGGGCAAGAGACCCAGTACTTC.

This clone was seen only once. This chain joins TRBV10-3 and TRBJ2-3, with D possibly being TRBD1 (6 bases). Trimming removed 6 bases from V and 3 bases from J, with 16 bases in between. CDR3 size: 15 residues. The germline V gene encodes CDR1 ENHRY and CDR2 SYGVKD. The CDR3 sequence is CAIRLGARATDTQYF. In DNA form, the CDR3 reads TGTGCCATCAGACTGGGGGCGAGGGCTACAGATACGCAGTATTTT.

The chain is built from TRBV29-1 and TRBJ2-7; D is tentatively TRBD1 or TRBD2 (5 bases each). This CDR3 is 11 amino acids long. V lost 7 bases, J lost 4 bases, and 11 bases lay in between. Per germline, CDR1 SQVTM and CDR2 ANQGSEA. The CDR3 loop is CSAGTTYEQYF. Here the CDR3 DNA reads TGCAGCGCTGGGACGACGTACGAGCAGTACTTC.

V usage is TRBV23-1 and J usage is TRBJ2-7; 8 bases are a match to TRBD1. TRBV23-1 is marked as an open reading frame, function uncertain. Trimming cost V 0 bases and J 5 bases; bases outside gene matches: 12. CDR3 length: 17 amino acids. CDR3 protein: CASSQSIGRDRMDEQYF. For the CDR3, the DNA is TGCGCCAGCAGTCAATCAATAGGGCGGGACAGGATGGACGAGCAGTACTTC.

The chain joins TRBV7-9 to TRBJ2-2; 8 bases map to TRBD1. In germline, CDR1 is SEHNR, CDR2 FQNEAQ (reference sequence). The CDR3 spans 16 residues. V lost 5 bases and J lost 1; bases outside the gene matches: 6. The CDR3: CASSPPGQENTGELFF. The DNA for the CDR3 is TGTGCCAGCAGCCCCCCGGGACAGGAGAACACCGGGGAGCTGTTTTTT.

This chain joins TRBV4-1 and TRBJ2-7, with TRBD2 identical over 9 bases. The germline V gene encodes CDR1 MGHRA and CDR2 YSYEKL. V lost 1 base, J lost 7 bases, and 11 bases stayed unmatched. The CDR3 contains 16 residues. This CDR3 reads CASSQGRVAGDWEQYF. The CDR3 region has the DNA TGCGCCAGCAGCCAAGGACGGGTAGCGGGAGATTGGGAGCAGTACTTC.

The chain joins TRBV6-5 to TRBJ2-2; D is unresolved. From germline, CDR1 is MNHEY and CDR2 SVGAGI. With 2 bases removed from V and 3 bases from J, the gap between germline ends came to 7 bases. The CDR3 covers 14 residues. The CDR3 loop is CASSYQVYTGELFF. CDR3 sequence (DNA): TGTGCCAGCAGTTACCAGGTCTACACCGGGGAGCTGTTTTTT.

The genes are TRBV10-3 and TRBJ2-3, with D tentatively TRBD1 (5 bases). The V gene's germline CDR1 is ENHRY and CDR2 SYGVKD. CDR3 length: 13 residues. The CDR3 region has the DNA TGTACCACGGGCCAGGGTACCACAGATACGCAGTATTTT. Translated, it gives CTTGQGTTDTQYF.

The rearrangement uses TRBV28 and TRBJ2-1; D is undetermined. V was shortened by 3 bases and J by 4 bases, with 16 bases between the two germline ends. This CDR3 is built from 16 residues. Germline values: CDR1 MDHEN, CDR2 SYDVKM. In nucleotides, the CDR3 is TGTGCCAGCAGTTTGCCCTTGGGTCTGCCATACAATGAGCAGTTCTTC. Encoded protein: CASSLPLGLPYNEQFF. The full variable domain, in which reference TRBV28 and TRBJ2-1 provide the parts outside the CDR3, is DVKVTQSSRYLVKRTGEKVFLECVQDMDHENMFWYRQDPGLGLRLIYFSYDVKMKEKGDIPEGYSVSREKKERFSLILESASTNQTSMYLCASSLPLGLPYNEQFFGPGTRLTVL.

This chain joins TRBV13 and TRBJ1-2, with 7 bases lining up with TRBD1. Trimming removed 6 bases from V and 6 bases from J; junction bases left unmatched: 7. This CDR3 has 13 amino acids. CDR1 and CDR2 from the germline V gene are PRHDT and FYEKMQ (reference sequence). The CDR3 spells CASSRGQRDGYTF. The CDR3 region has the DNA TGTGCCAGCAGTCGGGGACAGAGAGATGGCTACACCTTC.